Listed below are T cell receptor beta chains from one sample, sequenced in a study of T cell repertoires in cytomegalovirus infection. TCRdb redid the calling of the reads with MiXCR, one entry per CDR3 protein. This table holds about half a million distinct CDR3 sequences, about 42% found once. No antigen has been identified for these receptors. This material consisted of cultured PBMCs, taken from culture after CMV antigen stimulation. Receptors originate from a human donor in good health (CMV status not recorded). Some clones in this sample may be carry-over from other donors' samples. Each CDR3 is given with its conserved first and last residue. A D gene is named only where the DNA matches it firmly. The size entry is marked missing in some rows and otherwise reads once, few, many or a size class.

CDR3: CSASAGGPGDTQYF
V: TRBV20-1
D: TRBD2
size: .

CDR3: CASSLAYGIGTKQETQYF
V: TRBV7-6
D: .
size: few

CDR3: CASSLEWGSEAFF
V: TRBV11-3
D: .
size: .

CDR3: CASSQAVTGYDNSPLHF
V: TRBV4-3
D: .
size: .

CDR3: CASSLGTGGAFGMDIQYF
V: TRBV5-1
D: TRBD1
size: few

CDR3: CASSYRLAGYNEQFF
V: TRBV6-6
D: TRBD2
size: many

CDR3: CASRIQGIEGNQPQHF
V: TRBV5-6
D: TRBD1
size: .

CDR3: CASCSYSGDTEAFF
V: TRBV7-2
D: .
size: few

CDR3: CASSGNSYGYTF
V: TRBV28
D: .
size: .

CDR3: CASSWSRDSSGGYTF
V: TRBV6-6
D: TRBD1
size: .

CDR3: CASSAWSGSQKFSSGRNEQFF
V: TRBV7-3
D: TRBD2
size: few

CDR3: CASSQALAGGNQETQYF
V: TRBV12-3/TRBV12-4
D: TRBD2
size: .

CDR3: CASSLLAGGHDTQYF
V: TRBV7-2
D: TRBD2
size: few

CDR3: CSARPPTGSSYEQYF
V: TRBV20-1
D: .
size: .

CDR3: CASSLVGDRETEAFF
V: TRBV7-2
D: TRBD1
size: few

CDR3: CASSLKTGTYNEQFF
V: TRBV5-1
D: .
size: .

CDR3: CASIEGPPGTGWNIQYF
V: TRBV6-1
D: TRBD1
size: few

CDR3: CASSWEPAGLTYEQYF
V: TRBV5-1
D: TRBD2
size: .

CDR3: CASSEAGTSGYNEQFF
V: TRBV6-1
D: TRBD2
size: few

CDR3: CASSLARHRPEQYF
V: TRBV12-3/TRBV12-4
D: .
size: once

CDR3: CASRPPGPDKKLFF
V: TRBV6-2/TRBV6-3
D: .
size: .

CDR3: CASSEARSPWGEQFF
V: TRBV2
D: .
size: .

CDR3: CASSLVRQGYSGANVLTF
V: TRBV7-6
D: .
size: few

CDR3: CASTKSGRALNSPLHF
V: TRBV19
D: .
size: .

CDR3: CATSHEFPIYEQYF
V: TRBV15
D: .
size: few

CDR3: CASSLVSASFTDTQYF
V: TRBV5-4
D: .
size: .

CDR3: CASSPSGGGPVSDTQYF
V: TRBV7-2
D: TRBD2
size: .

CDR3: CASSLERSDNEQFF
V: TRBV7-9
D: .
size: few

CDR3: CASSPASTGGALVSLYEQYF
V: TRBV7-6
D: TRBD1
size: .

CDR3: CASRTTGEDYNSPLHF
V: TRBV19
D: TRBD1
size: .

CDR3: CASSPSGAAHGYTF
V: TRBV9
D: .
size: .

CDR3: CASSPTKDRGWYSPLHF
V: TRBV5-6
D: TRBD1
size: .

CDR3: CASSYGRTSGRFGELFF
V: TRBV6-2/TRBV6-3
D: TRBD2
size: .

CDR3: CASSLVLAGGPGEQFF
V: TRBV7-2
D: TRBD2
size: .

CDR3: CSARSQGWETQYF
V: TRBV20-1
D: TRBD1
size: few

CDR3: CASSLFGQGEGYTF
V: TRBV27
D: TRBD1
size: few

CDR3: CASSLAPTGETQYF
V: TRBV7-6
D: .
size: .

CDR3: CASTTRGTYTGELFF
V: TRBV11-2
D: .
size: few

CDR3: CASSIDGSWDTEAFF
V: TRBV19
D: .
size: .

CDR3: CASSLKRPSTDTQYF
V: TRBV12-3/TRBV12-4
D: .
size: few

CDR3: CASSLGAGGRTDTQYF
V: TRBV7-2
D: TRBD2
size: .

CDR3: CASRRATGYNQPQHF
V: TRBV19
D: TRBD1
size: .

CDR3: CASSPGKTIYEQYF
V: TRBV6-8
D: .
size: .

CDR3: CATSDATNEKLFF
V: TRBV24-1
D: .
size: .

CDR3: CATSRTTSVVNTQYF
V: TRBV24-1
D: TRBD2
size: .

CDR3: CASSPGVVRRNTEAFF
V: TRBV18
D: .
size: .

CDR3: CASGSSSSSGANALTF
V: TRBV12-5
D: .
size: .

CDR3: CSVEPGTDTQYF
V: TRBV29-1
D: .
size: .

CDR3: CASSLVSTSTDTQYF
V: TRBV12-3/TRBV12-4
D: .
size: .

CDR3: CASSQASTDTQYF
V: TRBV19
D: .
size: .

CDR3: CASTAYGTQPPYEQYF
V: TRBV6-1
D: .
size: .

CDR3: CASSIAPRIAGGKETQYF
V: TRBV19
D: TRBD2
size: .

CDR3: CASSKPTGSVSPLHF
V: TRBV7-9
D: TRBD1
size: few

CDR3: CASSLGSGGNQPQHF
V: TRBV7-2
D: TRBD1
size: .

CDR3: CASSYRGGEQYF
V: TRBV7-9
D: .
size: .

CDR3: CASKLAGSTDTQYF
V: TRBV6-5
D: TRBD2
size: few